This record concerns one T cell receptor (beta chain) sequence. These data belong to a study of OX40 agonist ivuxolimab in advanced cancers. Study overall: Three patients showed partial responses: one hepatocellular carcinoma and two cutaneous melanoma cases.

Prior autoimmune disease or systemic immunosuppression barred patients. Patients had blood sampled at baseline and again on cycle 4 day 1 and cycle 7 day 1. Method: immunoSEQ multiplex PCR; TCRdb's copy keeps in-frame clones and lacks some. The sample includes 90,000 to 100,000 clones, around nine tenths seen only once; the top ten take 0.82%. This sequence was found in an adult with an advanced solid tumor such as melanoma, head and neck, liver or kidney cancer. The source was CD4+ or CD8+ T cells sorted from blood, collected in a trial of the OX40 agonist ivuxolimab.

CDR3 DNA sequence: TGTGCCAGCAGCGAGGGGGACCAAGAGACCCAGTACTTC. Amino acid sequence: CASSEGDQETQYF. This chain joins TRBV28 and TRBJ2-5, with D perhaps matching TRBD1 (6 bases). The CDR3 consists of 13 residues. Looked up from germline, CDR1 is MDHEN and CDR2 is SYDVKM. Deletions cut 6 bases from V and 0 bases from J, with 8 bases between.